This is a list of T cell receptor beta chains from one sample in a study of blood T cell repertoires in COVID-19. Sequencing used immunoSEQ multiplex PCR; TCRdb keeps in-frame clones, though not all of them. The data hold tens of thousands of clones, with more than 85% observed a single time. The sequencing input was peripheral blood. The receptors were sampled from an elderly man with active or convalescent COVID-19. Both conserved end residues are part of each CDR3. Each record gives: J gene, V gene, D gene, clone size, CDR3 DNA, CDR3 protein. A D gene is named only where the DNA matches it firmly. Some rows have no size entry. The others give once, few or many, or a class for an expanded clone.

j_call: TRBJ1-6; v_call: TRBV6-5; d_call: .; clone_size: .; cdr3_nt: TGTGCCAGCAGCCGGGATCAGAGTTCTTCACCCCTCCACTTT; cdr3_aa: CASSRDQSSSPLHF
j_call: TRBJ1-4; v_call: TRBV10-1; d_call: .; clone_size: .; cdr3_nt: TGCGCCAGCAGTTCCAGGGCAGGTGAAAAACTGTTTTTT; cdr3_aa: CASSSRAGEKLFF
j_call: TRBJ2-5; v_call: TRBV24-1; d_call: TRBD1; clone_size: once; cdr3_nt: TGTGCCACCAGTGCCTACCTTTATCAGGGACAGGGGTTGCGGGAGACCCAGTACTTC; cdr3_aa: CATSAYLYQGQGLRETQYF
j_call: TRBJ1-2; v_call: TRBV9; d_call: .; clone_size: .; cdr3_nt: TGTGCCAGCAGCATACGATCTGGACAGGGCTACACCTTC; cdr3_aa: CASSIRSGQGYTF
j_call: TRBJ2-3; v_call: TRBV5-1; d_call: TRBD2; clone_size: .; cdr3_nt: TGCGCCAGCAGCAGGGGACTAGCGGTGAGCACAGATACGCAGTATTTT; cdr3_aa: CASSRGLAVSTDTQYF
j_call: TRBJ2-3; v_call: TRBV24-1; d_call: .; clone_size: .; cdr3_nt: TGTGCCACGCGACAGTTAGATACGCAGTATTTT; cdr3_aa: CATRQLDTQYF
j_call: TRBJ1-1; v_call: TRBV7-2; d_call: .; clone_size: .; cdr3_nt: TGTGCCAGCAGCAGCACAGTGAACACTGAAGCTTTCTTT; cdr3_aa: CASSSTVNTEAFF
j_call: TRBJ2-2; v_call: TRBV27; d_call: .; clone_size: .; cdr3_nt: TGTGCCAGCAGTTTGGGGCTGTCCGTCGGGGAGCTGTTTTTT; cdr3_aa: CASSLGLSVGELFF
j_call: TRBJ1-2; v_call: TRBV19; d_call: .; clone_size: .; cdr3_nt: TGTGCCAGTAGTATCCAGGGTCCTAACTATGGCTACACCTTC; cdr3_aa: CASSIQGPNYGYTF
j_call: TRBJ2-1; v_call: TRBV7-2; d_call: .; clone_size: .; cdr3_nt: TGTGCCAGCAGCCTCCAAGCCGGGACAAATTACAATGAGCAGTTCTTC; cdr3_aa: CASSLQAGTNYNEQFF
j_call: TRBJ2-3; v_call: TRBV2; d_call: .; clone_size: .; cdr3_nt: TGTGCCAGCAGAAGGGGCAGGGCCACAGATACGCAGTATTTT; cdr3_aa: CASRRGRATDTQYF
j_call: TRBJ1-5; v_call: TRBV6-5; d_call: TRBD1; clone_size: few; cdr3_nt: TGTGCCAGCAGCGGATTGACAGGGTGGCAGCCCCAGCATTTT; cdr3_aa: CASSGLTGWQPQHF
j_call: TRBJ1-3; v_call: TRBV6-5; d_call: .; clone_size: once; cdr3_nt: TGTGCCAGCAGTTACTCGAAGAGCTCTGGAAACACCATATATTTT; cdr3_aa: CASSYSKSSGNTIYF
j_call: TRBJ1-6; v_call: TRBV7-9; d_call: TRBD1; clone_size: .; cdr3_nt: TGTGCCAGCAGCTTAAGCCCGGGACAGTCAAATAATTCACCCCTCCACTTT; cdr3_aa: CASSLSPGQSNNSPLHF
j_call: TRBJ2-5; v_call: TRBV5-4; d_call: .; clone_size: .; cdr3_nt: TGTGCCAGCAGCTTGGCCTCACCAGGGGAGACCCAGTACTTC; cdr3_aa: CASSLASPGETQYF
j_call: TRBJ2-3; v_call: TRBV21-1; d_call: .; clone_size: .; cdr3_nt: TGTGCCAGCAGCATACGGACAGGGGCGATAGCAGATACGCAGTATTTT; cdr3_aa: CASSIRTGAIADTQYF
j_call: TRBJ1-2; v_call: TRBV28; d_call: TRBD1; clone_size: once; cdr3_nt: TGTGCCAGCCAACCACCGGGACAGCGACACTATGGCTACACCTTC; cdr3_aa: CASQPPGQRHYGYTF
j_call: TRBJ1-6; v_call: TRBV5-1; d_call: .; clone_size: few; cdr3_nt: TGCGCCAGCAGCTTGGATCTGAGCTCCTATAATTCACCCCTCCACTTT; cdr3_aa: CASSLDLSSYNSPLHF
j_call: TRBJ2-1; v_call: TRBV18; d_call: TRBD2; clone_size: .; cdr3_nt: TGTGCCAGCTCAGATCCCCTAGCGGGAGGGGACGAGCAGTTCTTC; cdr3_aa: CASSDPLAGGDEQFF
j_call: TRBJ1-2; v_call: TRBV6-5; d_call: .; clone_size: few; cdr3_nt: TGTGCCAGCAGGGAGACTCGGAGCTATGGCTACACCTTC; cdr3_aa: CASRETRSYGYTF
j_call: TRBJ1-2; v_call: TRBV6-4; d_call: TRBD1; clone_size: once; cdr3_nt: TGTGCCAGCAGCGTCGGGACAGGGGGGGACTATGGCTACACCTTC; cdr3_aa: CASSVGTGGDYGYTF
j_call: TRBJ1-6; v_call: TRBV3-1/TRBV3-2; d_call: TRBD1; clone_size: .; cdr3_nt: TGTGCCAGCAGCCTCCGGGACAGGAATTCACCCCTCCACTTT; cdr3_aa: CASSLRDRNSPLHF
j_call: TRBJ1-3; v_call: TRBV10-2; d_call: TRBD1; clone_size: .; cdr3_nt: TGCGCCAGCAGTGAGGCAGGGGGCTCTGGAAACACCATATATTTT; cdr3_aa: CASSEAGGSGNTIYF
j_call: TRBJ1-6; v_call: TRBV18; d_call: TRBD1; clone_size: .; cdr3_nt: TGTGCCAGCTCCCAAGGTACAGGGGATTCACCCCTCCACTTT; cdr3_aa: CASSQGTGDSPLHF
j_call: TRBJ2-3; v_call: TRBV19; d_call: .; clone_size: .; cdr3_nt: TGTGCCAGTAGTATTGTTCGAGACAGGACCACAGATACGCAGTATTTT; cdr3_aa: CASSIVRDRTTDTQYF
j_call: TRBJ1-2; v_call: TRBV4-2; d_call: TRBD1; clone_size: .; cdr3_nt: TGTGCCAGCAGCCAAACCGGGACAGAGAGCGGCTATGGCTACACCTTC; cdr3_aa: CASSQTGTESGYGYTF
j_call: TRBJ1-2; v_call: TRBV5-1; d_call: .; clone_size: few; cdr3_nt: TGCGCCAGCAGCCAATCCCCAACTAACCTAGGGCAACTAGGCTATGGCTACACCTTC; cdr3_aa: CASSQSPTNLGQLGYGYTF
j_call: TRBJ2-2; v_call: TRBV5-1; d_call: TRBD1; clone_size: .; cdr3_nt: TGCGCCAGCAGCTTGGTCCAGACAGGGGCCGCCGGGGAGCTGTTTTTT; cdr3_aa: CASSLVQTGAAGELFF
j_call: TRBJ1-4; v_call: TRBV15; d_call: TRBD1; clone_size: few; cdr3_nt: TGTGCCACCCGGACAGGGCTTAAAGAAAAACTGTTTTTT; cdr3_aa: CATRTGLKEKLFF
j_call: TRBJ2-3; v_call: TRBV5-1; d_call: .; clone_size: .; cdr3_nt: TGCGCCAGCAGCTTGGGGACTGTAACAGATACGCAGTATTTT; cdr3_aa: CASSLGTVTDTQYF
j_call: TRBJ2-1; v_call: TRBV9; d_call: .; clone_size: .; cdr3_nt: TGTGCCAGCAGCGTACAGGGTTCTGAGCAGTTCTTC; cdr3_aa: CASSVQGSEQFF
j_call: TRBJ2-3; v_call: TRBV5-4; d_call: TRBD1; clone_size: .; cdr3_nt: TGTGCCAGCAAATTGGGGGGACAGGGTTTCGATACGCAGTATTTT; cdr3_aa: CASKLGGQGFDTQYF
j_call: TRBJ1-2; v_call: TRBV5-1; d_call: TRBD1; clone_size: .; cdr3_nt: TGCGCCAGCGGGACGACAGGGGGAAATGGCTACACCTTC; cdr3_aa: CASGTTGGNGYTF
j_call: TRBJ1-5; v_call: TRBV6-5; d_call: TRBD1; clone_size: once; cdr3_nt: TGTGCCAGCAGCCCGACAGGGGTTGGCAATCAGCCCCAGCATTTT; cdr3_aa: CASSPTGVGNQPQHF
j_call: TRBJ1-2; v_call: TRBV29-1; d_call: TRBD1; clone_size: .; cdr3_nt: TGCAGCGTTCCGGGACAGGGCTATGGCTACACCTTC; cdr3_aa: CSVPGQGYGYTF
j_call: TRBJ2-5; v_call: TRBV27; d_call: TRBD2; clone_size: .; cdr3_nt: TGTGCCAGCAGTTTCGGACTAGCAGGAGAGACCCAGTACTTC; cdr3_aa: CASSFGLAGETQYF
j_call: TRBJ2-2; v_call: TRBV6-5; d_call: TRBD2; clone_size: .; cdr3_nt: TGTGCCAGCAGGGCTAGCGGAGGGTACGGGGAGCTGTTTTTT; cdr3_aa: CASRASGGYGELFF
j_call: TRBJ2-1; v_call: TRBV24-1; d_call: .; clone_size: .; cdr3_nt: TGTGCCACCAGTGTGGGCGGGGGCAACTACAATGAGCAGTTCTTC; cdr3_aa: CATSVGGGNYNEQFF
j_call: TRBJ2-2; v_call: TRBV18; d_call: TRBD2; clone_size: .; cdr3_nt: TGTGCCAGCTCAACCAGCGGGGGCTCTAACACCGGGGAGCTGTTTTTT; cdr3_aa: CASSTSGGSNTGELFF
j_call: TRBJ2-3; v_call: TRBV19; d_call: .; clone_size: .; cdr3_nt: TGTGCCAGTAGCCCAGACGGACTTAATGCAGATACGCAGTATTTT; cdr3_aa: CASSPDGLNADTQYF
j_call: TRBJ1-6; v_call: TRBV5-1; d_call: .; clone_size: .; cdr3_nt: TGCGCCAGCAGCTTGGTTACCAACGGGAATACTTCACCCCTCCACTTT; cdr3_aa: CASSLVTNGNTSPLHF
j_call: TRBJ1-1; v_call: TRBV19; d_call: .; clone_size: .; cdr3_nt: TGTGCCAGTAGGGCGGGGGTAAGAGAGACTGAAGCTTTCTTT; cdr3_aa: CASRAGVRETEAFF
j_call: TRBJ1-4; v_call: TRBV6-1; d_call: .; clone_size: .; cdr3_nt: TGTGCCAGCAGTGACGATTCCGGGGGGAATGAAAAACTGTTTTTT; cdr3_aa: CASSDDSGGNEKLFF
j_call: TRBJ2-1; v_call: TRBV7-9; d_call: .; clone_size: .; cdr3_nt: TGTGCCAGCAACAAACAGGTCAATGAGCAGTTCTTC; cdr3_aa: CASNKQVNEQFF
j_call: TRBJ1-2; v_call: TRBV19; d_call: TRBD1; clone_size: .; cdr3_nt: TGTGCCAGTAGTACCCCAGGACAGGGGGCGAATGGCTACACCTTC; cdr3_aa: CASSTPGQGANGYTF
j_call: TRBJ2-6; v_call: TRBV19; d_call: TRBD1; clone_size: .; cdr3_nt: TGTGCCAGCTCTCTCCTCGGACAGGCTACTGGGGCCAACGTCCTGACTTTC; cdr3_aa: CASSLLGQATGANVLTF
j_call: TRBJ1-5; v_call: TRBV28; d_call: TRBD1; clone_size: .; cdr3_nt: TGTGCCAGCAGCCCTGGGGACAGGGGTCGGAATCAGCCCCAGCATTTT; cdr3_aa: CASSPGDRGRNQPQHF
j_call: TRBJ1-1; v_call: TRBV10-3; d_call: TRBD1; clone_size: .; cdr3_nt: TGTGCCATCAGAGGGGGACAGGGGGCAACTGAAGCTTTCTTT; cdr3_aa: CAIRGGQGATEAFF
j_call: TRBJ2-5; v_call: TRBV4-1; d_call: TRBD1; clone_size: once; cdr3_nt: TGCGCCAGCAGCCCGGCGACAGGGTGGAAGGGGTTAACCCAGTACTTC; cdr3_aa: CASSPATGWKGLTQYF